The table lists the clone carrying this T cell receptor beta chain with a few counts. Antigen unknown. Trimming shortened V by 0 bases and J by 5 bases, and 7 bases separated the two germline ends. CDR1 and CDR2 (germline): SQVTM, ANQGSEA. The CDR3 extends over 12 amino acids. This entry is derived from a study of T cell repertoires in cytomegalovirus infection. Study summary: Epitope selection comprised recently identified HLA-C-restricted CMV epitopes and well-studied HLA-B-restricted CMV epitopes. TCR beta signatures that were public indicated CMV infection and matching HLA type. Points from the study as a whole: Summed frequency of public TCR beta families distinguished CMV carriers with the relevant HLA. Ex vivo responses were dominated by HLA-C-restricted CMV-specific TCR beta clonotypes.

TCRdb passed the reads through MiXCR, listing each CDR3 protein once. The table includes approximately 910,000 distinct CDR3 sequences, 30% to 40% detected once. The rearrangement joins TRBV29-1 to TRBJ1-2; D gene uncertain. This sequence was found in a human donor in good health (CMV status not recorded). Some clones in this sample may be carry-over from other donors' samples. This specimen was cultured CD8+ T cells from PBMCs, taken from culture after CMV antigen stimulation. The CDR3 DNA is TGCAGCGTTGAAGATGGAAGTTATGGCTACACCTTC. It specifies CSVEDGSYGYTF.